The rows below give T cell receptor beta chains drawn from one sample of a study of blood T cell repertoires in COVID-19. Libraries were prepared by immunoSEQ multiplex PCR; TCRdb keeps only in-frame clonotypes and omits some of them. The sample carries 240,000 or so clones, about four fifths recorded once. Sequences were obtained from peripheral blood. Every receptor here comes from a man aged 25 to 40 who had recovered from COVID-19. The CDR3 runs from the conserved cysteine through the conserved F or W. Each record gives: clone size, V gene, J gene, D gene, CDR3 protein, CDR3 DNA. The D gene is left open where the match is weak. Clone size is not always given. Where it is, it says once, few, many or a class for expanded clones.

NA	TRBV12-5	TRBJ2-3	TRBD1	CASATQGGTGYTDTQYF	TGTGCTAGTGCCACGCAAGGCGGGACAGGGTATACAGATACGCAGTATTTT
few	TRBV5-1	TRBJ1-2	NA	CASSSSVGGNYGYTF	TGCGCCAGCAGTTCCTCTGTGGGGGGTAACTATGGCTACACCTTC
NA	TRBV3-1/TRBV3-2	TRBJ2-1	TRBD2	CASSQAWRGNNEQFF	TGTGCCAGCAGCCAAGCGTGGCGGGGGAACAATGAGCAGTTCTTC
NA	TRBV19	TRBJ2-7	TRBD2	CASSPAAGESWQYF	TGTGCCAGTAGTCCCGCCGCGGGGGAATCATGGCAGTACTTC
NA	TRBV5-1	TRBJ1-5	NA	CASSLVGGEYQPQHF	TGCGCCAGCAGCTTGGTGGGAGGGGAGTACCAGCCCCAGCATTTT
NA	TRBV18	TRBJ1-3	NA	CASSPKTEYSGNTIYF	TGTGCCAGCTCACCAAAGACGGAGTATTCTGGAAACACCATATATTTT
NA	TRBV15	TRBJ2-5	NA	CATSRGTGTEKQETQYF	TGTGCCACCAGCAGGGGAACGGGAACCGAGAAGCAAGAGACCCAGTACTTC
NA	TRBV5-1	TRBJ1-2	TRBD1	CASSLAATGGMYGYTF	TGCGCCAGCAGCTTGGCCGCGACAGGGGGCATGTATGGCTACACCTTC
NA	TRBV5-8	TRBJ1-1	NA	CASSLASTVEAFF	TGTGCCAGCAGCTTGGCCTCGACAGTTGAAGCTTTCTTT
NA	TRBV7-6	TRBJ2-3	NA	CASSLAVDGPGSDTQYF	TGTGCCAGCAGCTTAGCTGTTGACGGTCCGGGGTCAGATACGCAGTATTTT
NA	TRBV18	TRBJ2-1	NA	CASSPIHQQGNEQFF	TGTGCCAGCTCACCAATCCACCAGCAGGGCAATGAGCAGTTCTTC
NA	TRBV24-1	TRBJ2-5	TRBD1	CATSEGTDTARETQYF	TGTGCCACCAGTGAGGGGACAGACACGGCCCGTGAGACCCAGTACTTC
once	TRBV2	TRBJ1-5	NA	CASSEVRGDQPQHF	TGTGCCAGCAGTGAAGTCAGGGGAGATCAGCCCCAGCATTTT
once	TRBV6-5	TRBJ1-2	NA	CASSYERDYGYTF	TGTGCCAGCAGTTATGAGAGGGACTATGGCTACACCTTC
NA	TRBV27	TRBJ2-7	NA	CASSLSQGSYEQYF	TGTGCCAGCAGTTTATCCCAGGGGTCCTACGAGCAGTACTTC
NA	TRBV7-2	TRBJ1-5	NA	CASSLESQWQPQHF	TGTGCCAGCAGCTTAGAATCCCAGTGGCAGCCCCAGCATTTT
NA	TRBV12-3/TRBV12-4	TRBJ1-2	NA	CASSLRQYGYTF	TGTGCCAGCAGCCTCCGACAGTATGGCTACACCTTC
NA	TRBV14	TRBJ2-1	NA	CASSQDTWGGRNEQFF	TGTGCCAGCAGCCAAGATACGTGGGGGGGCCGCAATGAGCAGTTCTTC
NA	TRBV5-1	TRBJ2-1	TRBD2	CASTLAGGGLYEQFF	TGCGCCAGCACCCTCGCCGGGGGGGGCCTCTATGAGCAGTTCTTC
NA	TRBV9	TRBJ2-1	NA	CASSLVHNEQFF	TGTGCCAGCAGCCTCGTCCACAATGAGCAGTTCTTC
once	TRBV14	TRBJ1-6	TRBD1	CASSQVGQGARSPLHF	TGTGCCAGCAGCCAAGTGGGACAGGGCGCGCGATCACCCCTCCACTTT
NA	TRBV11-2	TRBJ2-1	TRBD1	CASSPGETGLHEQFF	TGTGCCAGCAGCCCAGGAGAGACAGGGCTCCATGAGCAGTTCTTC